The present entry profiles one TCR beta chain with its context. Its antigen is as yet unknown. Repertoires were generated with immunoSEQ multiplex PCR, while TCRdb's copy carries only in-frame clones and drops some. Among some 180,000 clones listed, 90% to 95% were seen once. This entry comes from a study of T cell responses to AZD1222 COVID-19 vaccine. Findings and caveats of the study: Among those given AZD1222, only five to seven were seropositive at baseline.

Germline V gene data show CDR1 as MNHEY and CDR2 as SMNVEV (reference sequence). V dropped 2 bases and J dropped 4 bases, with 12 bases sitting between them. This CDR3 has 16 residues. The sequence came from an adult who received the MenACWY meningococcal vaccine as a control. This chain uses TRBV27 with TRBJ2-6; maybe TRBD2 (5 bases). The specimen was peripheral blood, collected 28 days after the second dose of the MenACWY control vaccine. CDR3 residues: CASSLAREQGANVLTF. CDR3 bases: TGTGCCAGCAGTTTAGCGAGGGAGCAGGGGGCCAACGTCCTGACTTTC.